This entry lists 8 T cell receptor beta chains sequenced from one sample in a study of cytomegalovirus exposure and HLA in healthy donors. Profiling relied on immunoSEQ multiplex PCR, and the TCRdb table lists in-frame clones only, not all of them. The sample records 300,000 to 450,000 clones, more than 80% being singletons. Sequencing was carried out using PBMCs. The receptors shown here come from a young woman in good health and CMV-seronegative.

As for this clone: The sample carries other DNA sequences with the same CDR3. This chain uses TRBV5-4 with TRBJ2-7, with D maybe TRBD1 (6 bases). This CDR3 region has 13 residues. V shed 0 bases and J shed 3 bases, with 7 bases lying between them. The V gene's germline CDR1 is SGHNT and CDR2 YYREEE (reference sequence). The CDR3 DNA sequence: TGTGCCAGCAGCTTGGGACAGGACTACGAGCAGTACTTC. Its protein is CASSLGQDYEQYF. Drawing the rest from reference TRBV5-4 and TRBJ2-7, the complete variable domain is ETGVTQSPTHLIKTRGQQVTLRCSSQSGHNTVSWYQQALGQGPQFIFQYYREEENGRGNFPPRFSGLQFPNYSSELNVNALELDDSALYLCASSLGQDYEQYFGPGTRLTVT.

The chain couples TRBV5-6 to TRBJ1-4, with D hard to call. The CDR3 has 15 amino acids. Looked up from germline, CDR1 is SGHDT and CDR2 is YYEEEE. Trimming took 0 bases from V and 3 from J, leaving 9 bases between them. The CDR3 reads CASSLGAYANEKLFF. DNA of the CDR3: TGTGCCAGCAGCTTGGGGGCATACGCTAATGAAAAACTGTTTTTT.

The rearrangement joins TRBV30 to TRBJ2-7, with no clear D. Between the trimmed V and J ends, which lost 0 bases and 3 bases, there was a span of 6 bases. The CDR3 is made up of 12 amino acids. CDR1 and CDR2 (germline): GTSNPN, SVGIG (reference sequence). In DNA form, the CDR3 reads TGTGCCTGGAGTGTGAGTCTCTACGAGCAGTACTTC. It specifies CAWSVSLYEQYF.

The V and J genes are TRBV4-1 and TRBJ2-5, with a weak D call TRBD1 (7 bases). The CDR3 runs to 15 residues. Germline values: CDR1 MGHRA, CDR2 YSYEKL. V was cut by 3 bases and J by 5 bases, with 16 bases left in between. The CDR3 region is CASSQTEGAGETQYF. The CDR3 nucleotides read TGCGCCAGCAGCCAGACGGAGGGGGCGGGGGAGACCCAGTACTTC.

The genes are TRBV7-9 and TRBJ1-2, with TRBD1 matching over 7 bases. Trimming at V came to 8 bases and at J to 4 bases, leaving 10 bases not matched to a gene. The CDR3 extends over 14 amino acids. CDR1 is SEHNR, CDR2 FQNEAQ, per germline (reference sequence). This chain's CDR3 is CASLDSEGAYGYTF. DNA of the CDR3: TGTGCCAGCTTAGATTCCGAGGGGGCCTATGGCTACACCTTC.

The rearrangement uses TRBV28 and TRBJ2-7; TRBD1 is a possible D gene (5 bases). CDR1 is MDHEN and CDR2 is SYDVKM in the germline V gene. The CDR3 totals 12 residues. Trimming pared 7 bases from V and 2 bases from J, leaving 9 bases between. The CDR3: CASKDTPYEQYF. As DNA, the CDR3 is TGTGCCAGCAAGGACACCCCCTACGAGCAGTACTTC.

The chain carries TRBV5-1 and TRBJ1-2; D is perhaps TRBD1 (6 bases). The germline V gene encodes CDR1 SGHRS and CDR2 YFSETQ. The V end was cut by 4 bases, the J end by 5 bases, with 9 bases between. The CDR3 sequence is 12 residues long. This CDR3 reads CASSITGYGYTF. CDR3 DNA: TGCGCCAGCAGCATCACAGGGTATGGCTACACCTTC.

The J gene is TRBJ1-2, the V gene TRBV7-2; tentative D call: TRBD1 (5 bases). The V gene's germline CDR1 is SGHTA and CDR2 FQGNSA. This CDR3 has 13 amino acids. Trimming removed 5 bases at V and 7 bases at J, with 14 bases between. The CDR3 sequence: CASSLGGGFGYTF. CDR3 coding DNA: TGTGCCAGCAGCCTCGGGGGGGGATTTGGCTACACCTTC.